This T cell receptor beta chain comes out of a study of identical twins. Every one of the donors was a healthy Caucasian. V shed 5 bases and J shed 4 bases, with 17 bases lying between them. Germline CDR1 reads DFQATT; CDR2 reads SNEGSKA (reference sequence). The CDR3 covers 14 residues. Points from the study as a whole: Twins shared beta out-of-frame sequences in excess, but this excess was weaker. The abundant beta clonotypes from cord blood had fewer insertions, and memory repertoires had none of this.

This clonotype showed up just a few times. Its antigen is as yet unknown. One entry per CDR3 protein, called by TCRdb with MiXCR from the 5' RACE reads. The sample yields over 500,000 distinct CDR3 sequences, around 20% seen once. These records were also assigned to another study, of T cells expressing NK-cell markers. From that second work: The study found dominant NKG2C+ clonotypes at about 1.0-8% of CD8+ T cells in about six donors.

The specimen was CD4+ T cells sorted from blood. This receptor was obtained from a young woman in good health. The chain employs TRBV20-1 and TRBJ1-1; D unresolved. CDR3 DNA sequence: TGCAGTGCTCCTGGGAGGGTTATGGGCACTGAAGCTTTCTTT. Its protein is CSAPGRVMGTEAFF.